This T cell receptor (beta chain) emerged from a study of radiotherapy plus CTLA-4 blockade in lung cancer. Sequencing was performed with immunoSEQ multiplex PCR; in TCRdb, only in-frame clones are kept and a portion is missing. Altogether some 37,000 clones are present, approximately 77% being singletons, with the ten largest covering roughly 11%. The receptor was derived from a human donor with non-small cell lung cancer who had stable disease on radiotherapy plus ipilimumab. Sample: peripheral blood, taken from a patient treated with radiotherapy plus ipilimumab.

As DNA, the CDR3 is TGTGCCAGCAGTGAAGCCAGGCATTTAGCGGGGGGTTCCCAAGAGACCCAGTACTTC. Protein sequence: CASSEARHLAGGSQETQYF. The chain joins TRBV6-1 to TRBJ2-5; TRBD2 aligns across 10 bases. V lost 0 bases, J lost 1 base, and 11 bases stayed unmatched. This CDR3 has 19 residues. Germline V gene lookup returns CDR1 MNHNS and CDR2 SASEGT.